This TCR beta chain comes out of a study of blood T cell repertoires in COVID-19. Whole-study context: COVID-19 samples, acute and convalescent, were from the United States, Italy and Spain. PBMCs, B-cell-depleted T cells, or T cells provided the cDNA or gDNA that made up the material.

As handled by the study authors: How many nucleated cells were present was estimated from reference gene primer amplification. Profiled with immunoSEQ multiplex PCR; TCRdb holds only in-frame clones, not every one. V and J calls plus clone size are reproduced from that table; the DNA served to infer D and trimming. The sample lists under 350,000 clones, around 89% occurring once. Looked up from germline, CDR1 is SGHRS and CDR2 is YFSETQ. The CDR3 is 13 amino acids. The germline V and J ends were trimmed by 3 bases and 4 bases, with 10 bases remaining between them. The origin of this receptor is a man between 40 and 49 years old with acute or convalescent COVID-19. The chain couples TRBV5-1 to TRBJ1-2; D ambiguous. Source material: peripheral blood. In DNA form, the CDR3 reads TGCGCCAGCAGCTCACAGCTACCCTATGGCTACACCTTC. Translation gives CASSSQLPYGYTF.